Included here is one TCR beta chain sequence, with context. The sample comes from a study of blood T cell repertoires in COVID-19. Turning to the study itself: Collection of acute and convalescent COVID-19 samples took place in the United States, Italy and Spain.

Participants reported their clinical history, and cohort assignment relied on those reports. TCRdb's copy holds only in-frame clones and misses some; the assay was immunoSEQ multiplex PCR. The data hold approximately 310,000 clones, with 70% to 90% observed a single time. The CDR3 runs to 13 residues. The germline CDR1 and CDR2 sequences are SNHLY and FYNNEI. V gave up 5 bases and J gave up 1 base, with 8 bases separating them. Material: PBMCs or T cells enriched from blood (not recorded which). This clonotype was obtained from a man younger than 45 who had recovered from COVID-19. The chain carries TRBV2 and TRBJ1-1; D is unclear. The CDR3 is CASSTDWNTEAFF. DNA of the CDR3: TGTGCCAGCAGTACTGACTGGAACACTGAAGCTTTCTTT.